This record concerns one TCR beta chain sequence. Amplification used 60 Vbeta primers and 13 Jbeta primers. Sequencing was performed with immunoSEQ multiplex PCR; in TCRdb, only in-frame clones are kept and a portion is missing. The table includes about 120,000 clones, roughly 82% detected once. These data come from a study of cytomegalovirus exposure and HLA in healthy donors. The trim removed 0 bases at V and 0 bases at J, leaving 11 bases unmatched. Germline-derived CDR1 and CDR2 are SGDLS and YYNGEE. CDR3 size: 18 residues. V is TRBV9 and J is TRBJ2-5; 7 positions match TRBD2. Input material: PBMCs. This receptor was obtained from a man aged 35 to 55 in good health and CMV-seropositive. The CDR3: CASSVAGGLRGYQETQYF. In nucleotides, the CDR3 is TGTGCCAGCAGCGTAGCTGGGGGGTTGCGGGGGTACCAAGAGACCCAGTACTTC. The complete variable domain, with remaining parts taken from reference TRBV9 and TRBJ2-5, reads DSGVTQTPKHLITATGQRVTLRCSPRSGDLSVYWYQQSLDQGLQFLIQYYNGEERAKGNILERFSAQQFPDLHSELNLSSLELGDSALYFCASSVAGGLRGYQETQYFGPGTRLLVL.